The clone carrying this T cell receptor beta chain has more than one count but fewer than ten. Its specificity is not known. Production of TCR cDNA was by 5'RACE template switching, which also added a universal primer site and UMIs. Using its own MiXCR run on the 5' RACE reads, TCRdb lists one record per CDR3 protein. The sample has about 340,000 distinct CDR3 sequences; under 15% are singletons. The sample comes from a study of T cells after yellow fever vaccination. Turning to the study itself: Libraries from low-cell-number fractions were prepared with the SMART-Seq v4 Ultra Low Input RNA kit. Study-wide findings and caveats: Booster samples showed a return of most primary-vaccination clones (roughly 96% CD4, 70% to 90% CD8).

V lost 5 bases and J lost 7, with 20 bases in between. The CDR3 contains 15 residues. The input for sequencing was CD4+ T cells sorted from PBMCs, taken 15 days after the yellow fever booster vaccination. This receptor was obtained from a man aged 18 to 30 who received the YFV17D yellow fever vaccine. The chain joins TRBV12-3 or TRBV12-4 to TRBJ2-5; D perhaps matches TRBD2 (6 bases). The CDR3 DNA follows: TGTGCCAGCAGTCCGCTTGATGGGGGGTTCGCGACCCAGTACTTC. This sequence encodes CASSPLDGGFATQYF.